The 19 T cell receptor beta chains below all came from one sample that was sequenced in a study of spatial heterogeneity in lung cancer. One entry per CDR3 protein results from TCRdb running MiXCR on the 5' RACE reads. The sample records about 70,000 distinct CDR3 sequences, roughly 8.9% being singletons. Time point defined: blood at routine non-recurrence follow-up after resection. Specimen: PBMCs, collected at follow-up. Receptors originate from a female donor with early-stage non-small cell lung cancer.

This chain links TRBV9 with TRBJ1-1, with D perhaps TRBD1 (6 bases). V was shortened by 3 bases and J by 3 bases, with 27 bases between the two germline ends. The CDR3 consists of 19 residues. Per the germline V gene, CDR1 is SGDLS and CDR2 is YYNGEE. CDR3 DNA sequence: TGTGCCAGCAGCGACCCCCGACAGGACGGAACGGGACGAGACACTGAAGCTTTCTTT. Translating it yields CASSDPRQDGTGRDTEAFF.

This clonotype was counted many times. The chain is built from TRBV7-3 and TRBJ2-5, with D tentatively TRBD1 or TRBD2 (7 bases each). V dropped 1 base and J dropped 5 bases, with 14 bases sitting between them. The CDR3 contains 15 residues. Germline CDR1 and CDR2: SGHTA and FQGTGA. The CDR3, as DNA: TGTGCCAGCAGCTTAAGCGCGGGGGACAGCGAGACCCAGTACTTC. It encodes CASSLSAGDSETQYF.

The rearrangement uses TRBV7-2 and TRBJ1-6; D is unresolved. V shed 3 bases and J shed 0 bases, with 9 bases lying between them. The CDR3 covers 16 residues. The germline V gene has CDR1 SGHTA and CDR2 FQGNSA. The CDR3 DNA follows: TGTGCCAGCAGCTTTAGTGGAAGCTCCTATAATTCACCCCTCCACTTT. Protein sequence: CASSFSGSSYNSPLHF. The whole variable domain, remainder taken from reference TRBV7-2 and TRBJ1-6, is GAGVSQSPSNKVTEKGKDVELRCDPISGHTALYWYRQSLGQGLEFLIYFQGNSAPDKSGLPSDRFSAERTGGSVSTLTIQRTQQEDSAVYLCASSFSGSSYNSPLHFGNGTRLTVT.

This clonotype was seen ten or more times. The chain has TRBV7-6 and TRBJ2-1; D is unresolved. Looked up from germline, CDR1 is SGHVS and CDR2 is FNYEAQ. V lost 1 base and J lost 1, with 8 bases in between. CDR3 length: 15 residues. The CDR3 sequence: CASSLGHYSYNEQFF. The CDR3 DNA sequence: TGTGCCAGCAGCTTAGGGCACTATTCCTACAATGAGCAGTTCTTC.

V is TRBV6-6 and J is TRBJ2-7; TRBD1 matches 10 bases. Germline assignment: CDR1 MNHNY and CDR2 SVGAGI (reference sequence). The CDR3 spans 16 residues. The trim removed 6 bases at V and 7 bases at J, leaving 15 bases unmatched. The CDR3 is CASSSHRDRGVREQYF. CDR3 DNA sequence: TGTGCCAGCAGCTCCCATAGGGACAGGGGAGTACGGGAGCAGTACTTC.

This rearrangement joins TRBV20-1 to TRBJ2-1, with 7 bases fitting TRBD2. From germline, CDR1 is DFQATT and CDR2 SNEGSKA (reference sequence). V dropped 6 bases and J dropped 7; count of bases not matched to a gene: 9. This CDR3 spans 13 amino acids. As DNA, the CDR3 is TGCAGTGCAACGGGACTAACCAGAAATGAGCAGTTCTTC. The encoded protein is CSATGLTRNEQFF.

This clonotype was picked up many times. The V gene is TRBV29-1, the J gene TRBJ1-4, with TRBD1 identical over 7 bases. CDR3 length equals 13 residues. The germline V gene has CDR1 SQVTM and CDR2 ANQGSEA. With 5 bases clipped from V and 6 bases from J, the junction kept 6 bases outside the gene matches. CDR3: CSVSTGRDEKLFF. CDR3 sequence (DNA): TGCAGCGTTTCGACAGGGCGGGATGAAAAACTGTTTTTT.

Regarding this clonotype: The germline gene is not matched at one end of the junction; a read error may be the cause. CDR3 sequence (DNA): TGCACCAGCAGTCCGGACAGGGGAGTACAGCAGTACTTC. Translated: CTSSPDRGVQQYF. The chain couples TRBV5-1 to TRBJ2-7; TRBD1 matches 9 bases. Germline values: CDR1 SGHRS, CDR2 YFSETQ. The CDR3 has 13 amino acids.

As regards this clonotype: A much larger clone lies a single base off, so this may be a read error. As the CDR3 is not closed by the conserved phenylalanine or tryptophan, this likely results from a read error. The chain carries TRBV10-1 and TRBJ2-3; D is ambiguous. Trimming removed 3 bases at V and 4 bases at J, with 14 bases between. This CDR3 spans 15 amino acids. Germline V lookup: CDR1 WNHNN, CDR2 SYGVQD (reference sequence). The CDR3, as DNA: TGCGCCAGCAGTGATGGAGCGATCAGAGCAGATACGCAGTATCTT. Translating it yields CASSDGAIRADTQYL.

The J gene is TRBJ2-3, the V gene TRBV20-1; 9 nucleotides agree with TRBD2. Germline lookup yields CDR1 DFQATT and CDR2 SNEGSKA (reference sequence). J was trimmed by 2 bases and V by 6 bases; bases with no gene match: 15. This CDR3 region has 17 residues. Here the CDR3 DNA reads TGCAGTGCGACGCCCGGGACTAGCCGATTCCCCACAGATACGCAGTATTTT. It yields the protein CSATPGTSRFPTDTQYF.

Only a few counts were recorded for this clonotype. The CDR3 is CAVPSGRDSYEQYF. The CDR3 DNA is TGTGCCGTTCCTAGCGGGAGGGATTCCTACGAGCAGTACTTC. The chain is built from TRBV2 and TRBJ2-7, with 12 bases aligning to TRBD2. The V gene end was trimmed by 11 bases and the J gene end by 1 base; junction bases not matched to a gene: 6. There are 14 residues in the CDR3. Germline CDR1 is SNHLY and CDR2 is FYNNEI. Variable domain in full (rest from reference TRBV2 and TRBJ2-7): EPEVTQTPSHQVTQMGQEVILRCVPISNHLYFYWYRQILGQKVEFLVSFYNNEISEKSEIFDDQFSVERPDGSNFTLKIRSTKLEDSAMYFCAVPSGRDSYEQYFGPGTRLTVT.

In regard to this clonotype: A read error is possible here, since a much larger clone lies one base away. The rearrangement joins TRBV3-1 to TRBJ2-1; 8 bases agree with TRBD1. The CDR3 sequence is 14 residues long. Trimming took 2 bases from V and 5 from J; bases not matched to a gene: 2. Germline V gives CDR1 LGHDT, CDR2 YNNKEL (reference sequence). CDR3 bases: TGTGCCAGCAGCCAAACGACAGGGGACAATGAGCAGTTCTTC. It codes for CASSQTTGDNEQFF.

The CDR3 region is CASRAGTLNTGELFF. CDR3 sequence (DNA): TGCGCCAGCAGAGCCGGGACTCTAAACACCGGGGAGCTGTTTTTT. The chain uses TRBV5-1 and TRBJ2-2, with a possible D match to TRBD2 (6 bases). Trimming removed 5 bases from V and 2 bases from J, with 13 bases in between. This CDR3 is built from 15 residues. Looked up from germline, CDR1 is SGHRS and CDR2 is YFSETQ.

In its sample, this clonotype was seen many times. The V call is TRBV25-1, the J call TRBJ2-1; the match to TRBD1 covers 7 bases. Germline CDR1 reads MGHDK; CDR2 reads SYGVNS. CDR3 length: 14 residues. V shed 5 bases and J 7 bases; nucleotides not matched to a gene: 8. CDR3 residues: CASSPTDRINEQFF. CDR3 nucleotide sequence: TGTGCCAGCAGTCCAACGGACAGGATAAATGAGCAGTTCTTC.

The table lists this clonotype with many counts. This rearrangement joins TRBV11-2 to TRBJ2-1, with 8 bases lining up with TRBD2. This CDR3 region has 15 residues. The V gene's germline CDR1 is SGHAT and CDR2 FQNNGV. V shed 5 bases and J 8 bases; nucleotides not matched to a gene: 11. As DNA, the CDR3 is TGTGCCAGCAGCGGACCCCCGGGACTAGTTGATGAGCAGTTCTTC. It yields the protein CASSGPPGLVDEQFF.

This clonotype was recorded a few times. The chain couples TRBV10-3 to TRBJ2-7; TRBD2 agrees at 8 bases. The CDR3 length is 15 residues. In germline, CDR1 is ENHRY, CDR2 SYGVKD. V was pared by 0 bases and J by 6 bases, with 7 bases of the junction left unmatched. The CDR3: CAISESIAGGTEQYF. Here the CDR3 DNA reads TGTGCCATCAGTGAGTCGATCGCGGGAGGTACCGAGCAGTACTTC.

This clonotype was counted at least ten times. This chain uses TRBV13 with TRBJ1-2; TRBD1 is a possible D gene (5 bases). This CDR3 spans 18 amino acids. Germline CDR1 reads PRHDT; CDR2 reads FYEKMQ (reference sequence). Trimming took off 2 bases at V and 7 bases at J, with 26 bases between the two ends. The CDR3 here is CASSLISGAEFRFLGYTF. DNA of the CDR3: TGTGCCAGCAGCTTAATAAGTGGGGCTGAATTTCGGTTCCTTGGCTACACCTTC.

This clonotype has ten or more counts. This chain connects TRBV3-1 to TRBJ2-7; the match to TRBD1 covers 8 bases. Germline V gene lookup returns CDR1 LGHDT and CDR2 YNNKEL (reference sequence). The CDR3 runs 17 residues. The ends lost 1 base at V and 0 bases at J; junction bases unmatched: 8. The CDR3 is CASSQAPFDRGSYEQYF. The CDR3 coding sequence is TGTGCCAGCAGCCAAGCCCCCTTCGACAGGGGCTCCTACGAGCAGTACTTC.

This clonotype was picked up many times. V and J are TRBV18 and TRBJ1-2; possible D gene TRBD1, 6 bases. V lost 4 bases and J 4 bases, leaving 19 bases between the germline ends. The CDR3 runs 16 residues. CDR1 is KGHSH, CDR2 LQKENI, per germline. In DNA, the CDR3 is TGTGCCAGCTCACAGGACAGCTCAAGCCCATTCTATGGCTACACCTTC. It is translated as CASSQDSSSPFYGYTF.